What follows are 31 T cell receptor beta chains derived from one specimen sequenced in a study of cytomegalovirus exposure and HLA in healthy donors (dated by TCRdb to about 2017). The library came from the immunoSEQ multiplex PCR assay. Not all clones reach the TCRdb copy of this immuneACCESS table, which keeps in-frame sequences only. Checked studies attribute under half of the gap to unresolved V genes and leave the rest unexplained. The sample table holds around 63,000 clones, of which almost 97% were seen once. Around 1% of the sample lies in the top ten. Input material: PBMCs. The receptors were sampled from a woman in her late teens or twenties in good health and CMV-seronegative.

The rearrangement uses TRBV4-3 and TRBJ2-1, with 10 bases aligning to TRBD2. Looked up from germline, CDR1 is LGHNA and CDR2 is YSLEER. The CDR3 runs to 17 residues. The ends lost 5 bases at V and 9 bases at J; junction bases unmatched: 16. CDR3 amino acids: CASSKGGSGGWGREQFF. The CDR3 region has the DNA TGCGCCAGCAGCAAGGGGGGTAGCGGGGGGTGGGGCCGTGAGCAGTTCTTC.

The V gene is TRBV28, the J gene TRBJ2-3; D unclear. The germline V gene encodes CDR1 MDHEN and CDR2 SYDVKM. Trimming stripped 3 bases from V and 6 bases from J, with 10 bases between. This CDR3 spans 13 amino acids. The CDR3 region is CASSFPGSDTQYF. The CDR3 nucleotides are TGTGCCAGCAGTTTCCCCGGGTCGGATACGCAGTATTTT.

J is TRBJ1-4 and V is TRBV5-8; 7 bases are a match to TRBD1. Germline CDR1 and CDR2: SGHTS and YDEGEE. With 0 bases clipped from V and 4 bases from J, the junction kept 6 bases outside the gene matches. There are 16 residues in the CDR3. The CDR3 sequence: CASSLAGAGGNEKLFF. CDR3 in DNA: TGTGCCAGCAGCTTGGCCGGGGCAGGGGGTAATGAAAAACTGTTTTTT.

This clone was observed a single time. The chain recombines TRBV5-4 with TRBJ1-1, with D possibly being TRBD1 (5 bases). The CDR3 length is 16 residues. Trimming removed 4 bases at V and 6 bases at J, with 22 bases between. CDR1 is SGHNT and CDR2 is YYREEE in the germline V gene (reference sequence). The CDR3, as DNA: TGTGCCAGCAGCCCGGTGGGTAGGGGCGGTAGGGCTGAAGCTTTCTTT. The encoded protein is CASSPVGRGGRAEAFF.

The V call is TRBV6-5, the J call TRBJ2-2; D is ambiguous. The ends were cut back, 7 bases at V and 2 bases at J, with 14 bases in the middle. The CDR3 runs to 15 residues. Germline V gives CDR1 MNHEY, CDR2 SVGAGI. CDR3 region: CASNPYQPNTGELFF. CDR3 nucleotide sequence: TGTGCCAGCAATCCCTACCAACCCAACACCGGGGAGCTGTTTTTT.

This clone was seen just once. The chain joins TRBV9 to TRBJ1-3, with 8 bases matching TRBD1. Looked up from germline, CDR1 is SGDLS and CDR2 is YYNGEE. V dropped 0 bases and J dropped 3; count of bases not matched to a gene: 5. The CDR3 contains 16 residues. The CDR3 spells CASSVDPGGGGNTIYF. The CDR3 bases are TGTGCCAGCAGCGTAGATCCAGGGGGCGGTGGAAACACCATATATTTT.

For the CDR3, the DNA is TGTGCCAGCAGCACCCTAGCGGGGGGGGCCTACGAGCAGTACTTC. It encodes CASSTLAGGAYEQYF. This sequence joins TRBV7-9 and TRBJ2-7, with 12 positions matching TRBD2. With V trimmed by 5 bases and J by 2 bases, 4 bases remained unmatched. CDR3 length equals 15 residues. Germline assignment: CDR1 SEHNR and CDR2 FQNEAQ (reference sequence).

CDR3: CASSSGLRGEKLFF. CDR3 nucleotide sequence: TGTGCCAGCAGCAGCGGACTGCGGGGCGAAAAACTGTTTTTT. This chain uses TRBV2 with TRBJ1-4, with D possibly matching TRBD1 (5 bases). The CDR3 has 14 residues. Germline V gives CDR1 SNHLY, CDR2 FYNNEI. V lost 6 bases and J lost 8, with 16 bases in between.

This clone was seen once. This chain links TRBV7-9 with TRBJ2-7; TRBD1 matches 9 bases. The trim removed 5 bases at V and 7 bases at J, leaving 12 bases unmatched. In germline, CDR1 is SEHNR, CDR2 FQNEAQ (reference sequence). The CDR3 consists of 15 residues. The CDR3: CASSLRDRDWVEQYF. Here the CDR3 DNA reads TGTGCCAGCAGCCTCCGGGACAGGGATTGGGTGGAGCAGTACTTC.

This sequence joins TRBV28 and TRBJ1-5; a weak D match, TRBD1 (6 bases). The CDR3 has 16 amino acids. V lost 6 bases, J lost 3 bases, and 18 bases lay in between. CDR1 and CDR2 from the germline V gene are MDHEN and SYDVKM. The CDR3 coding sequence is TGTGCCAGCAGCCTCCGTCAGGGGTTGTTCAATCAGCCCCAGCATTTT. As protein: CASSLRQGLFNQPQHF. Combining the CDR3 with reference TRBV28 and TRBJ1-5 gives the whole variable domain DVKVTQSSRYLVKRTGEKVFLECVQDMDHENMFWYRQDPGLGLRLIYFSYDVKMKEKGDIPEGYSVSREKKERFSLILESASTNQTSMYLCASSLRQGLFNQPQHFGDGTRLSIL.

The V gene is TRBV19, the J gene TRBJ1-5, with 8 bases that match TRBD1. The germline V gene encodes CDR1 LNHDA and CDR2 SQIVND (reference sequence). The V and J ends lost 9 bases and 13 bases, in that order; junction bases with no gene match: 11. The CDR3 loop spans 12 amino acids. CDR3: CASSKQGGMQHF. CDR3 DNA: TGTGCCAGCTCGAAACAGGGGGGGATGCAGCATTTT.

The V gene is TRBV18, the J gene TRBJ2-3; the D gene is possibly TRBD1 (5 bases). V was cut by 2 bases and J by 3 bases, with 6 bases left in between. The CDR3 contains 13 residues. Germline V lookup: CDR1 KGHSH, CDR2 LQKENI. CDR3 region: CASSPGATDTQYF. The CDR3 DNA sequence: TGTGCCAGCTCACCAGGGGCAACAGATACGCAGTATTTT. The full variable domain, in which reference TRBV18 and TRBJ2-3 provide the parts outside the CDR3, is NAGVMQNPRHLVRRRGQEARLRCSPMKGHSHVYWYRQLPEEGLKFMVYLQKENIIDESGMPKERFSAEFPKEGPSILRIQQVVRGDSAAYFCASSPGATDTQYFGPGTRLTVL.

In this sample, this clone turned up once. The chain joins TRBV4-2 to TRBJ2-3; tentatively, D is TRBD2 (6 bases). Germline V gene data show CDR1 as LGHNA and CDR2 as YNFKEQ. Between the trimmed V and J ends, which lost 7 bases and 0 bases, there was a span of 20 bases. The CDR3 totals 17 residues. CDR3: CASKGFGAGESTDTQYF. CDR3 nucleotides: TGTGCCAGCAAGGGGTTTGGAGCGGGTGAAAGCACAGATACGCAGTATTTT.

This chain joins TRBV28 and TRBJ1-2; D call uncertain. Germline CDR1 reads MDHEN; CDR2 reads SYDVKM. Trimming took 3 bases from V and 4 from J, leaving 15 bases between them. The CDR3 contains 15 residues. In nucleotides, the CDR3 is TGTGCCAGCAGTTTGGGAGACCGCCGGGGCTATGGCTACACCTTC. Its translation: CASSLGDRRGYGYTF.

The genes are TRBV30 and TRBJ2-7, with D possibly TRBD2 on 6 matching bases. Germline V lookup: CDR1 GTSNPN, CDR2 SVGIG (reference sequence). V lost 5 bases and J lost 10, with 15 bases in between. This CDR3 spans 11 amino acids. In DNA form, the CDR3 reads TGTGCCTGGGCCAATCCCGGGACTCAGTACTTC. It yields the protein CAWANPGTQYF.

CDR3 bases: TGTGCCAGCAGCTTAGGGCCCCCTTACAGGGGACGCCAGGGGAGGAGAAACACCATATATTTT. Amino acids: CASSLGPPYRGRQGRRNTIYF. The chain joins TRBV7-8 to TRBJ1-3, with TRBD1 identical over 7 bases. Germline V gene lookup returns CDR1 SGHVS and CDR2 FQNEAQ. CDR3 size: 21 residues. With 1 base clipped from V and 5 bases from J, the junction kept 23 bases outside the gene matches. The full variable domain, rest sourced from reference TRBV7-8 and TRBJ1-3, is GAGVSQSPRYKVAKRGQDVALRCDPISGHVSLFWYQQALGQGPEFLTYFQNEAQLDKSGLPSDRFFAERPEGSVSTLKIQRTQQEDSAVYLCASSLGPPYRGRQGRRNTIYFGEGSWLTVV.

The CDR3 protein is CASSHREMNTEAFF. The DNA for the CDR3 is TGCGCCAGCAGCCATCGAGAGATGAACACTGAAGCTTTCTTT. The chain is built from TRBV4-3 and TRBJ1-1; D unclear. The germline CDR1 and CDR2 sequences are LGHNA and YSLEER. Trimming pared 3 bases from V and 0 bases from J, leaving 8 bases between. The CDR3 is 14 residues long.

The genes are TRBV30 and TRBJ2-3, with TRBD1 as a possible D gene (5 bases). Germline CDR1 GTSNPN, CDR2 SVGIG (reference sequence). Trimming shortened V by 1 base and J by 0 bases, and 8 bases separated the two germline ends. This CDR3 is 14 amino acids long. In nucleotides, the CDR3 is TGTGCCTGGAGTGCAGGGCTAAGCACAGATACGCAGTATTTT. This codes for CAWSAGLSTDTQYF.

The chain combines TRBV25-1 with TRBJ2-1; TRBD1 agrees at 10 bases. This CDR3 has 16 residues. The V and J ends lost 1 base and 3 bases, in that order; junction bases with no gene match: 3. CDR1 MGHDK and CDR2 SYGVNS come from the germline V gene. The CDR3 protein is CASSESGQGDYNEQFF. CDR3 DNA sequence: TGTGCCAGCAGTGAATCCGGACAGGGGGACTACAATGAGCAGTTCTTC.

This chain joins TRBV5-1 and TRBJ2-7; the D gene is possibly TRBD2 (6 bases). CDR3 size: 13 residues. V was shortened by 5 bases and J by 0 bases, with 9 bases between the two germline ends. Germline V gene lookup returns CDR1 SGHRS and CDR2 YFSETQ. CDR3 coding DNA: TGCGCCAGCAGGAGGGACTCCTCCTACGAGCAGTACTTC. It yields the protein CASRRDSSYEQYF.

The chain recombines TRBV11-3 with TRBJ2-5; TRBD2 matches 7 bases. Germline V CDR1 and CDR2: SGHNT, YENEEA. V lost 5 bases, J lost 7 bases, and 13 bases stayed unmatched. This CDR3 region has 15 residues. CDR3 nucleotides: TGTGCCAGCAGCCTTAACGGACTAGACGGAGGGACCCAGTACTTC. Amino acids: CASSLNGLDGGTQYF.

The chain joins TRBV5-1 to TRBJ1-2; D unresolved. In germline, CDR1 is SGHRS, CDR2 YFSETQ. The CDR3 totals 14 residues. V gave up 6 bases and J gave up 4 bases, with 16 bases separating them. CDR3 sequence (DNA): TGCGCCAGCACCCTCGGGGAGACGGCCTATGGCTACACCTTC. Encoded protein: CASTLGETAYGYTF.

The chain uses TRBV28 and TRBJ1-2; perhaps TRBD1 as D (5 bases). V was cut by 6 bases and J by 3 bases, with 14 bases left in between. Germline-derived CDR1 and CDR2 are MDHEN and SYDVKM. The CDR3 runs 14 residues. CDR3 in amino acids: CASSQVAGDYGYTF. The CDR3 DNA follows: TGTGCCAGCAGCCAAGTTGCGGGGGACTATGGCTACACCTTC.

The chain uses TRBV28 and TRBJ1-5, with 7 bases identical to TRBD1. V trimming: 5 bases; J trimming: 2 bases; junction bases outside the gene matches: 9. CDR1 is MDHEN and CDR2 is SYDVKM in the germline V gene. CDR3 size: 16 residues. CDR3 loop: CASSPGGGAGNQPQHF. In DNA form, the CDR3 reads TGTGCCAGCAGTCCAGGAGGGGGCGCGGGCAATCAGCCCCAGCATTTT. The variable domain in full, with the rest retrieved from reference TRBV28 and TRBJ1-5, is DVKVTQSSRYLVKRTGEKVFLECVQDMDHENMFWYRQDPGLGLRLIYFSYDVKMKEKGDIPEGYSVSREKKERFSLILESASTNQTSMYLCASSPGGGAGNQPQHFGDGTRLSIL.

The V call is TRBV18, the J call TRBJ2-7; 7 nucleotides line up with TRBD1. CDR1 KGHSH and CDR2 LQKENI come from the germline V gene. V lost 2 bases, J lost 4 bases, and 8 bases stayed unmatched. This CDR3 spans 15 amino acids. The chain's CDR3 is CASSPRVKGAYEQYF. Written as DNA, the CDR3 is TGTGCCAGCTCACCAAGGGTCAAGGGGGCTTACGAGCAGTACTTC.

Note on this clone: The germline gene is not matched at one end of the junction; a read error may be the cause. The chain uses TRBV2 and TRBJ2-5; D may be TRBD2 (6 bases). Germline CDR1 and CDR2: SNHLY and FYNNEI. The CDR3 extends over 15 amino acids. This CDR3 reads CASSPGLAARETQDF. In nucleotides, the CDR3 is TGTGCCAGCAGCCCGGGGCTAGCAGCCCGGGAGACCCAGGACTTC.

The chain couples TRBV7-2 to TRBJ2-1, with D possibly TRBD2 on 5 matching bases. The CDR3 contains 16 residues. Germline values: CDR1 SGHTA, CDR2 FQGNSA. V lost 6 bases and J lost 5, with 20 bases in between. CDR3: CASRPGPASSHNEQFF. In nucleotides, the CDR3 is TGTGCCAGCAGACCCGGCCCCGCTAGCTCGCACAATGAGCAGTTCTTC.

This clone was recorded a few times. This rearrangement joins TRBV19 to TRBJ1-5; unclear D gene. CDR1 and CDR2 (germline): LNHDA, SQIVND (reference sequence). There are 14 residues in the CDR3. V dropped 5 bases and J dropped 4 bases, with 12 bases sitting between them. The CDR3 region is CASSPGRENQPQHF. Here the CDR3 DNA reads TGTGCCAGTAGTCCCGGACGGGAAAATCAGCCCCAGCATTTT.

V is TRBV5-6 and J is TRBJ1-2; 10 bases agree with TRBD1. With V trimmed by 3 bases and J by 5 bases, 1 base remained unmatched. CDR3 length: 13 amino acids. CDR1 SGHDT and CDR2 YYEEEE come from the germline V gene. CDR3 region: CASSWTGGYGYTF. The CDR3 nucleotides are TGTGCCAGCAGCTGGACAGGGGGGTATGGCTACACCTTC.

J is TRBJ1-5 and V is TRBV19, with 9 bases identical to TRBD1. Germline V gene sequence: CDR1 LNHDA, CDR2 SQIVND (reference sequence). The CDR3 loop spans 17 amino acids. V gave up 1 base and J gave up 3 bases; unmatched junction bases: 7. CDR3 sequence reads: CASSIGTGTGNNQPQHF. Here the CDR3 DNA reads TGTGCCAGTAGTATAGGAACCGGGACAGGGAACAATCAGCCCCAGCATTTT.

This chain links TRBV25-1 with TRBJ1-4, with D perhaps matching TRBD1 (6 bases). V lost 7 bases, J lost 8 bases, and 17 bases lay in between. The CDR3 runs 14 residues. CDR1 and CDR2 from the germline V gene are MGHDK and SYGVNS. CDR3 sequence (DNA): TGTGCCAGCACCCCATGGGGGCGGGGGGAAAAACTGTTTTTT. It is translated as CASTPWGRGEKLFF.